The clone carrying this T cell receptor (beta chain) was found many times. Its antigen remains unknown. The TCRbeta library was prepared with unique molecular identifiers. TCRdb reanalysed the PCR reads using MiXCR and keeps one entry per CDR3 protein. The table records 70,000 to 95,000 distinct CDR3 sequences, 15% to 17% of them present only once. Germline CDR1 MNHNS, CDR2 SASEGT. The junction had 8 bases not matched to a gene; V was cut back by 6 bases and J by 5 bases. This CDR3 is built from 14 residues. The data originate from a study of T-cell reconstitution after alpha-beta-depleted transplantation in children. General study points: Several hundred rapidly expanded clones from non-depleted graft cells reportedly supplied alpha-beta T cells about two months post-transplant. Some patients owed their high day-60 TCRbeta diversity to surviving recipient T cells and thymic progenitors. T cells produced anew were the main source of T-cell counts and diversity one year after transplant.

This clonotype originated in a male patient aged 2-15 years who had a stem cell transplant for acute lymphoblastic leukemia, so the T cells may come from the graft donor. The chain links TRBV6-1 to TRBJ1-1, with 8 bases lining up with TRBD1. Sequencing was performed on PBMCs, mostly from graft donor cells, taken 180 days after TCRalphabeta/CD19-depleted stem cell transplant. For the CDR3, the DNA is TGTGCCAGCAGCCCCCCGACAGGGGAAACTGAAGCTTTCTTT. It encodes CASSPPTGETEAFF.